The clone carrying this T cell receptor (beta chain) was counted only a few times. Its antigen remains unidentified. Patients chosen for sequencing had CD8+CD57+ cells that had expanded, as shown by flow cytometry. This entry comes from a study of CD8+CD57+ T cells in acquired aplastic anemia. Study-wide results and limits: No significant patient-versus-control difference appeared in CD8+ Simpson's diversity. Patients and controls shared 25 to 35 CD8+ CDR3 sequences, which appeared highly expressed in patients and within their immunodominant clones.

V was shortened by 2 bases and J by 7 bases, with 11 bases between the two germline ends. This CDR3 is 14 amino acids long. The template used for profiling TCR beta VDJ and CDR3 was genomic DNA. TCRdb reprocessed the reads via MiXCR and lists one record per CDR3 protein. The table includes fewer than 250,000 distinct CDR3 sequences, around 45% detected once. The sample consisted of sorted CD4+, CD8+, or CD8+CD57+ T cells (not recorded which) from PBMCs. This chain connects TRBV12-3 or TRBV12-4 to TRBJ1-4; D might be TRBD1 (6 bases). The source is a human donor with aplastic anemia. The CDR3 loop reads CASSLRGAFEKLFF. The CDR3 coding sequence is TGTGCCAGCAGTTTACGGGGGGCGTTTGAAAAACTGTTTTTT.